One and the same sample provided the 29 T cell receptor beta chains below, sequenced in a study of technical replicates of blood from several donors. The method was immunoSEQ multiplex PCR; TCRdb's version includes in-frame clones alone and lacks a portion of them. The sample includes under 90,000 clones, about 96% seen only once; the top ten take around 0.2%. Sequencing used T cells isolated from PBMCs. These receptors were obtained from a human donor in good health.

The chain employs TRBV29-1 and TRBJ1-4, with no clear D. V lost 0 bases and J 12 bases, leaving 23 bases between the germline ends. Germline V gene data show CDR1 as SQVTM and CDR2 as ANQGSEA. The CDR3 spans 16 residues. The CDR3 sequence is CSVEDLVGPQEVELFF. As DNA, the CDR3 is TGCAGCGTTGAAGATTTGGTTGGGCCCCAGGAGGTAGAACTGTTTTTT.

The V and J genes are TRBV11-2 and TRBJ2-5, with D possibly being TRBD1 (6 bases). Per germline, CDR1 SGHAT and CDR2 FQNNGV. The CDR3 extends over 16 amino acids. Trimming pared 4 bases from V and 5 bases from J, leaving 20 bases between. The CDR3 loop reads CASSSRGSFQIETQYF. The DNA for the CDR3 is TGTGCCAGCAGCTCGAGGGGGTCTTTCCAAATTGAGACCCAGTACTTC. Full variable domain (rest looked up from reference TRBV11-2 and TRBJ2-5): EAGVAQSPRYKIIEKRQSVAFWCNPISGHATLYWYQQILGQGPKLLIQFQNNGVVDDSQLPKDRFSAERLKGVDSTLKIQPAKLEDSAVYLCASSSRGSFQIETQYFGPGTRLLVL.

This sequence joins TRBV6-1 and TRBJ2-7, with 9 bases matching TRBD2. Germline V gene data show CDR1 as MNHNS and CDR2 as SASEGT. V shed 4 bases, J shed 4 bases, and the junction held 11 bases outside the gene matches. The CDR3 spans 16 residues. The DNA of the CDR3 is TGTGCCAGCAGTGGGCTAGGGTCGCGGGAGGGATACGAGCAGTACTTC. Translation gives CASSGLGSREGYEQYF.

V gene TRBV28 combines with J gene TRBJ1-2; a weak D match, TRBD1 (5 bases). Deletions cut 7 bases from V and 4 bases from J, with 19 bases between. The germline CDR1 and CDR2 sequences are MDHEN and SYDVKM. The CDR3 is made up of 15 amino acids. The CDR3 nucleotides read TGTGCCAGCACCCTCGGGGGAGGGGCCAGCTATGGCTACACCTTC. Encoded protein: CASTLGGGASYGYTF.

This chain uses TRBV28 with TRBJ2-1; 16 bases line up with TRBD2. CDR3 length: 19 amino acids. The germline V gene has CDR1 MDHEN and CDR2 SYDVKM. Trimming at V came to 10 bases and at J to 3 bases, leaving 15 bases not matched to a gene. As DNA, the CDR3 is TGTGCCACCAACCCATCGGGACTAGCGGGAGGGTTAGTCTACAATGAGCAGTTCTTC. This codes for CATNPSGLAGGLVYNEQFF.

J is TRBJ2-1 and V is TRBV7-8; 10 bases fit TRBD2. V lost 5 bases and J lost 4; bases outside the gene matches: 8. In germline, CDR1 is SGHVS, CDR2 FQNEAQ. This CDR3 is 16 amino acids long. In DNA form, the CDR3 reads TGTGCCAGCAGCGCACAAACTAGCGGGATTTACAATGAGCAGTTCTTC. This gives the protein CASSAQTSGIYNEQFF.

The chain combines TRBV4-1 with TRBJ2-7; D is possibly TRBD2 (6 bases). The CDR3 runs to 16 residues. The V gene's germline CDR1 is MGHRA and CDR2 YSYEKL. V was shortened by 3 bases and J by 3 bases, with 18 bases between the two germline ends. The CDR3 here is CASSQSTRDLYYEQYF. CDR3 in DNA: TGCGCCAGCAGCCAGTCAACGCGGGATCTTTACTACGAGCAGTACTTC.

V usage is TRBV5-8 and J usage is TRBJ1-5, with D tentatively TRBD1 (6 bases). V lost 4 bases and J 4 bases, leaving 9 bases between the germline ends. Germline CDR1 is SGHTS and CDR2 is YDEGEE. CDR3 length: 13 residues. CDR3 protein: CASSLQGNQPQHF. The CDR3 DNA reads TGTGCCAGCAGCCTGCAGGGGAATCAGCCCCAGCATTTT.

The CDR3 DNA is TGTGCCAGCACCCCGCCCCAGACAGAAGAGACCCAGTACTTC. Its translation is CASTPPQTEETQYF. The chain is built from TRBV2 and TRBJ2-5, with TRBD1 as a possible D gene (5 bases). Trimming took 7 bases from V and 3 from J, leaving 15 bases between them. This CDR3 region has 14 residues. The germline gives CDR1 SNHLY, CDR2 FYNNEI.

CDR3 sequence: CAISGALASGRAWDQETQYF. The CDR3 nucleotides read TGTGCCATCAGTGGAGCTCTAGCTAGCGGGAGGGCCTGGGACCAAGAGACCCAGTACTTC. The chain couples TRBV10-3 to TRBJ2-5; TRBD2 agrees at 12 bases. The CDR3 is 20 amino acids. Per the germline V gene, CDR1 is ENHRY and CDR2 is SYGVKD. Trimming at V came to 4 bases and at J to 0 bases, leaving 15 bases not matched to a gene.

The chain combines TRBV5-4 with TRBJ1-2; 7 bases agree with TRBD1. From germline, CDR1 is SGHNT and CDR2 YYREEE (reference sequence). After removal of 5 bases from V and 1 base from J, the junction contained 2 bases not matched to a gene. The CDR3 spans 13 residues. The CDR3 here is CASRYRGNYGYTF. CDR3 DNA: TGTGCCAGCAGATACAGGGGTAACTATGGCTACACCTTC.

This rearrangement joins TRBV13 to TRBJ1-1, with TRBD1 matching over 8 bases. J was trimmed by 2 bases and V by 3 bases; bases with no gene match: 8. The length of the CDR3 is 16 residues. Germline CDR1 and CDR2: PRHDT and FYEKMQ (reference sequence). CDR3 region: CASSFRRTGINTEAFF. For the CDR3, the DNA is TGTGCCAGCAGCTTTCGTCGGACAGGGATAAACACTGAAGCTTTCTTT.

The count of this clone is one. CDR3 sequence: CASSQILNTGELFF. DNA for the CDR3: TGCGCCAGCAGCCAAATTTTAAACACCGGGGAGCTGTTTTTT. This chain uses TRBV4-1 with TRBJ2-2; D is undetermined. From germline, CDR1 is MGHRA and CDR2 YSYEKL. CDR3 length: 14 residues. Deletions cut 2 bases from V and 2 bases from J, with 6 bases between.

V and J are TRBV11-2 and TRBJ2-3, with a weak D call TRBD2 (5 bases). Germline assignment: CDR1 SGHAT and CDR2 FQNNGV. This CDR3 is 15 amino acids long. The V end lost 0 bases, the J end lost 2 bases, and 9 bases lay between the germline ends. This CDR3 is CASSLEGDFTDTQYF. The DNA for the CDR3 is TGTGCCAGCAGCTTAGAGGGAGATTTCACAGATACGCAGTATTTT.

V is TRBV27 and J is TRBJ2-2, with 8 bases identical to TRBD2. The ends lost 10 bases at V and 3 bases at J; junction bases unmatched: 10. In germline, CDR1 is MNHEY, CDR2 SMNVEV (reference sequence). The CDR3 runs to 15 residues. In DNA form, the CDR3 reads TGTGCCACCCGAAGGGCGGGAGGATACACCGGGGAGCTGTTTTTT. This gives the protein CATRRAGGYTGELFF.

This CDR3 is CASGGAVNYEQYF. The CDR3 DNA is TGTGCCAGCGGGGGGGCGGTGAACTACGAGCAGTACTTC. V usage is TRBV7-9 and J usage is TRBJ2-7, with D possibly TRBD2 on 7 matching bases. The CDR3 covers 13 residues. Germline V lookup: CDR1 SEHNR, CDR2 FQNEAQ (reference sequence). Trimming took 8 bases from V and 3 from J, leaving 14 bases between them.

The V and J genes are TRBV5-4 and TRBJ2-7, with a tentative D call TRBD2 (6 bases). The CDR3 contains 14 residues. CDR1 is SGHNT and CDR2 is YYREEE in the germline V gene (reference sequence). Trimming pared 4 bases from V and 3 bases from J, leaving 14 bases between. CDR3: CASSRESRDYEQYF. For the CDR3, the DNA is TGTGCCAGCAGCCGGGAGTCTAGGGACTACGAGCAGTACTTC.

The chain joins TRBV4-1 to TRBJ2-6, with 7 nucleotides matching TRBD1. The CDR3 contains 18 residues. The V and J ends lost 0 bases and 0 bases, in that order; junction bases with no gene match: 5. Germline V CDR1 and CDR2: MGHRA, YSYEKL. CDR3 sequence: CASSQEFGTASGANVLTF. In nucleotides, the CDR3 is TGCGCCAGCAGCCAAGAATTTGGGACAGCCTCTGGGGCCAACGTCCTGACTTTC.

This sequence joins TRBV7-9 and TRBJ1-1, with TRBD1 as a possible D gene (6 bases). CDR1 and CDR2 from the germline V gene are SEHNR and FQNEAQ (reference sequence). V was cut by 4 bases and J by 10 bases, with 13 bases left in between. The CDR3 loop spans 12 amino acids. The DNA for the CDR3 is TGTGCCAGCAGCTCAGGGGCCGGAGGAGCTTTCTTT. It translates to CASSSGAGGAFF.

The CDR3 sequence: CSVDPVLDTQYF. The CDR3, as DNA: TGCAGCGTTGACCCAGTCTTAGATACGCAGTATTTT. The chain recombines TRBV29-1 with TRBJ2-3; no firm D call. Per germline, CDR1 SQVTM and CDR2 ANQGSEA. The CDR3 loop spans 12 amino acids. Trimming removed 3 bases at V and 5 bases at J, with 9 bases between.

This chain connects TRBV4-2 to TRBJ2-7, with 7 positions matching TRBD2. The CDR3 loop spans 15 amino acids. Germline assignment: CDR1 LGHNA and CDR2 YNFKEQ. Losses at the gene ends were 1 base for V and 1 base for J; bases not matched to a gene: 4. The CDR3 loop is CASSQAIAGSYEQYF. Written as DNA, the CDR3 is TGTGCCAGCAGCCAAGCGATAGCGGGTTCCTACGAGCAGTACTTC.

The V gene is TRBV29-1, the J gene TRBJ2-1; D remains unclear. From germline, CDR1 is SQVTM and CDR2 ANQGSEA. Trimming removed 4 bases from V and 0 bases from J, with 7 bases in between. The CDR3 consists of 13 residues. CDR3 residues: CSVVMSSYNEQFF. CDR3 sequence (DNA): TGCAGCGTTGTAATGAGCTCCTACAATGAGCAGTTCTTC.

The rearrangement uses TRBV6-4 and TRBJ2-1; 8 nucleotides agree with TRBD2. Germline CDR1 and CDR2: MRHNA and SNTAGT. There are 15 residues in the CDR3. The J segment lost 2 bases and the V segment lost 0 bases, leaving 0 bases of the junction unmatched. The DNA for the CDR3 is TGTGCCAGCAGTGACTCCGGGGGGGCCTACAATGAGCAGTTCTTC. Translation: CASSDSGGAYNEQFF.

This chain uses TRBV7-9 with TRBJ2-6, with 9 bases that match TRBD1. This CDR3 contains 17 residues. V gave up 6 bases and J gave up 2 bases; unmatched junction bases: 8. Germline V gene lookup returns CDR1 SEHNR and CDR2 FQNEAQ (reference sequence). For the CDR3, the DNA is TGTGCCAGCAGTTCTACGGACAGGGGCACTGGGGCCAACGTCCTGACTTTC. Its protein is CASSSTDRGTGANVLTF.

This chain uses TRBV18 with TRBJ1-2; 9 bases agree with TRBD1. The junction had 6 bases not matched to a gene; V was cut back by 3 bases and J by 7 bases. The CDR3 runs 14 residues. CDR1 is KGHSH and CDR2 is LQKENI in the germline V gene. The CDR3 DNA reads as TGTGCCAGCTCACCGGGACAGGGATCTTTTGGCTACACCTTC. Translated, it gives CASSPGQGSFGYTF.

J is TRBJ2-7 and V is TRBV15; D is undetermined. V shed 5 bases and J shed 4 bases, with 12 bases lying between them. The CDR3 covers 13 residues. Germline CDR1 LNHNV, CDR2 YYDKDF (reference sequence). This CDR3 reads CATSPPAAYEQYF. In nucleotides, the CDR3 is TGTGCCACCAGCCCGCCGGCGGCGTACGAGCAGTACTTC.

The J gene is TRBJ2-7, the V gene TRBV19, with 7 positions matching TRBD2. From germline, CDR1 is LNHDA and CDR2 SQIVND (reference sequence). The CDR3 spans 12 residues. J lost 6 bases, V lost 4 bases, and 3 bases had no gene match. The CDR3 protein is CASSTSSGEQYF. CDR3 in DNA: TGTGCCAGTAGTACGTCTAGCGGCGAGCAGTACTTC.

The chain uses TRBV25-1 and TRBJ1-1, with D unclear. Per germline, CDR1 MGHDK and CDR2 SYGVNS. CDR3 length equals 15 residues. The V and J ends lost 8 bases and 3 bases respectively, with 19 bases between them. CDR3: CASLRDRKEHTEAFF. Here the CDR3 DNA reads TGTGCCAGCCTCCGCGATAGGAAGGAGCACACTGAAGCTTTCTTT.

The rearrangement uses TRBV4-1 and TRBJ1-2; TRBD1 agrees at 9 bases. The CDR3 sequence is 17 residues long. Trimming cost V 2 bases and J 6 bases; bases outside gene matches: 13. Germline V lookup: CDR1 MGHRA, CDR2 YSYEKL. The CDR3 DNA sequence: TGCGCCAGCAGCCAACTACCCCAATCTAGGACAGGGGATGGCTACACCTTC. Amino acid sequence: CASSQLPQSRTGDGYTF.